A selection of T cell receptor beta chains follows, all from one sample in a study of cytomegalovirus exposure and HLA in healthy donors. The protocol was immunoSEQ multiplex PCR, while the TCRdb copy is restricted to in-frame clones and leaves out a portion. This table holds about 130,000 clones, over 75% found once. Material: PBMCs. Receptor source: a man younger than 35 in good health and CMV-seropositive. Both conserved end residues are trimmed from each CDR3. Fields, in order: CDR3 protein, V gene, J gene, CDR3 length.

CDR3: SVRGTDTQY; V: TRBV29-1; J: TRBJ2-3; length: 9
CDR3: ASSSKGQGGGETQY; V: TRBV7-2; J: TRBJ2-5; length: 14
CDR3: ASSLAVVSLNEQF; V: TRBV5-1; J: TRBJ2-1; length: 13
CDR3: AISETDRVGYGYT; V: TRBV10-3; J: TRBJ1-2; length: 13
CDR3: ASSLPPYNEQF; V: TRBV7-2; J: TRBJ2-1; length: 11
CDR3: ASRSGGTEAF; V: TRBV6-5; J: TRBJ1-1; length: 10
CDR3: ASSWDSYEQY; V: TRBV5-1; J: NA; length: 10
CDR3: ASAAGTGEPRLF; V: TRBV5-1; J: TRBJ1-4; length: 12
CDR3: ASSSDRGQSPLH; V: TRBV6-1; J: TRBJ1-6; length: 12
CDR3: ASSVEEQGSNEQY; V: TRBV9; J: TRBJ2-7; length: 13
CDR3: ASSLGSSGDQETQY; V: TRBV7-2; J: TRBJ2-5; length: 14
CDR3: ASSEAHSGANVLT; V: TRBV6-1; J: TRBJ2-6; length: 13
CDR3: ACEDLYRGNT; V: TRBV30; J: TRBJ1-2; length: 10
CDR3: ASSLQYQETQY; V: TRBV5-6; J: TRBJ2-5; length: 11
CDR3: ASSIENSGGYT; V: TRBV19; J: TRBJ1-2; length: 11
CDR3: ASAPGQGRNGYT; V: TRBV19; J: TRBJ1-2; length: 12
CDR3: ASSIGVGSGEQF; V: TRBV19; J: TRBJ2-1; length: 12
CDR3: ASSLVRAGQGRYEQY; V: TRBV7-9; J: TRBJ2-7; length: 15
CDR3: ASSQEWGVNTEAF; V: TRBV14; J: TRBJ1-1; length: 13
CDR3: ASSRDRAGQPQH; V: TRBV27; J: TRBJ1-5; length: 12
CDR3: ASSPEPGNTEAF; V: TRBV7-9; J: TRBJ1-1; length: 12
CDR3: ASSPTGLYEQY; V: TRBV7-9; J: TRBJ2-7; length: 11
CDR3: ASSGRQGYEQY; V: TRBV9; J: TRBJ2-7; length: 11
CDR3: ASRPGGSGNTIY; V: TRBV25-1; J: TRBJ1-3; length: 12
CDR3: ASSPRQGYTEAF; V: TRBV19; J: TRBJ1-1; length: 12
CDR3: ASSQRTGANYGYT; V: TRBV4-3; J: TRBJ1-2; length: 13